The next 8 T cell receptor beta chains were all read from a single sample in a study of blood T cell repertoires in COVID-19. Only in-frame clones appear in the TCRdb table, and some are missing; sequencing was by immunoSEQ multiplex PCR. Of some 78,000 clones in the sample, approximately 90% are singletons; the top ten hold more than 10%. Sequencing input: peripheral blood. The source of these receptors is a man in his 70s with active or convalescent COVID-19.

This chain joins TRBV4-3 and TRBJ2-5; a possible D gene is TRBD1 (6 bases). The CDR3 runs to 15 residues. V was shortened by 1 base and J by 5 bases, with 14 bases between the two germline ends. Germline-derived CDR1 and CDR2 are LGHNA and YSLEER. Written as DNA, the CDR3 is TGCGCCAGCAGCCAAGGGAACAGGGTCGGGGAGACCCAGTACTTC. Translation: CASSQGNRVGETQYF.

The table lists this clone with a count of one. This chain links TRBV6-2 or TRBV6-3 with TRBJ1-5; D not resolved. V was clipped by 4 bases and J by 2 bases, with 12 bases between them. Germline V gene sequence: CDR1 MNHEY, CDR2 SVGEGT. CDR3 length: 15 amino acids. The CDR3 protein is CASSSIGRGNQPQHF. In DNA, the CDR3 is TGTGCCAGCAGTTCGATAGGGCGGGGCAATCAGCCCCAGCATTTT.

The CDR3 sequence: CASSLVTGSPGSNTGELFF. In DNA, the CDR3 is TGTGCCAGCAGCTTGGTTACAGGGAGCCCAGGATCGAACACCGGGGAGCTGTTTTTT. This chain joins TRBV7-7 and TRBJ2-2, with D perhaps TRBD1 (6 bases). The CDR3 runs to 19 residues. Germline V gene sequence: CDR1 SSHAT, CDR2 FNYEAQ (reference sequence). V lost 3 bases and J lost 0, with 20 bases in between.

The V and J genes are TRBV5-4 and TRBJ1-1, with D possibly being TRBD1 (5 bases). The V gene lost 3 bases and the J gene lost 6 bases, with 9 bases spanning the gap. Germline lookup yields CDR1 SGHNT and CDR2 YYREEE (reference sequence). This CDR3 contains 12 residues. The CDR3 is CASSWGGAEAFF. CDR3 nucleotides: TGTGCCAGCAGCTGGGGGGGGGCTGAAGCTTTCTTT.

The CDR3 DNA reads TGTGCCAGCAGCCAAGGACAGGGCATCCCCGGGGAGCAGTACTTC. This sequence encodes CASSQGQGIPGEQYF. The J gene is TRBJ2-7, the V gene TRBV7-9; TRBD1 matches at 8 bases. Germline V gene sequence: CDR1 SEHNR, CDR2 FQNEAQ (reference sequence). CDR3 length: 15 amino acids. The junction had 13 bases not matched to a gene; V was cut back by 5 bases and J by 7 bases.

The chain employs TRBV6-5 and TRBJ1-1, with 7 nucleotides matching TRBD1. Germline loops: CDR1 MNHEY, CDR2 SVGAGI. The CDR3 has 14 residues. Germline trimming cut 5 bases from V and 3 bases from J; bases unmatched to any gene: 6. The CDR3 bases are TGTGCCAGCAGTCGACAGGGTGGGGACACTGAAGCTTTCTTT. As protein: CASSRQGGDTEAFF.

In DNA form, the CDR3 reads TGTGCCAGCAGCTTTTTGCAGGGGTTCTCCTACGAGCAGTACTTC. This encodes CASSFLQGFSYEQYF. V and J are TRBV5-6 and TRBJ2-7, with TRBD1 as a possible D gene (6 bases). Trimming left V 2 bases short and J 0 bases short, with 12 bases between. The CDR3 consists of 15 residues. In germline, CDR1 is SGHDT, CDR2 YYEEEE.

CDR3 in amino acids: CASSFERRDTQYF. The CDR3 coding sequence is TGTGCCAGCAGCTTCGAGCGACGGGATACGCAGTATTTT. This rearrangement joins TRBV7-2 to TRBJ2-3; D remains ambiguous. CDR3 length equals 13 residues. Trimming removed 3 bases from V and 6 bases from J, with 10 bases in between. CDR1 SGHTA and CDR2 FQGNSA come from the germline V gene.